This T cell receptor beta chain was recovered during a study of PD-L1 blockade in urothelial cancer. This clone was counted once. Germline-derived CDR1 and CDR2 are MNHEY and SMNVEV (reference sequence). The V end was cut by 6 bases, the J end by 4 bases, with 9 bases between. The CDR3 contains 12 residues. Using immunoSEQ multiplex PCR, the repertoire was profiled, and TCRdb retains in-frame clones only, with some absent. The repertoire holds under 55,000 clones, with over 70% as singletons. V is TRBV27 and J is TRBJ1-1, with D uncertain. Specimen: PBMCs, collected around atezolizumab (anti-PD-L1) treatment. The receptor was isolated from a man aged 40-49 years with urothelial cancer. DNA for the CDR3: TGTGCCAGCAGGCGACTGAGCACTGAAGCTTTCTTT. Protein sequence: CASRRLSTEAFF.